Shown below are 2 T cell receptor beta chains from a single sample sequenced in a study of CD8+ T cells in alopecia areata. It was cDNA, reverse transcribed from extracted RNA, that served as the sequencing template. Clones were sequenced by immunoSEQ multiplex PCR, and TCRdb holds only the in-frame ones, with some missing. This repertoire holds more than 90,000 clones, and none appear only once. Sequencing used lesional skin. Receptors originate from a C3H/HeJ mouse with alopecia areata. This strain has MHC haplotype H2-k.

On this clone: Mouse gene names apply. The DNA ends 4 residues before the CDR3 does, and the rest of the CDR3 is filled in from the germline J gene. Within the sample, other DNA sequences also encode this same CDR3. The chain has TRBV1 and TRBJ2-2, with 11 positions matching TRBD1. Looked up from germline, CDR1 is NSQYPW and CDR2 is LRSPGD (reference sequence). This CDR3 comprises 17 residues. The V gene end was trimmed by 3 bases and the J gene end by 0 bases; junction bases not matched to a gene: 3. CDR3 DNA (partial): TGCACCTGCAGTGCCCCGGGACAGGGGGCAAACACCGGG. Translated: CTCSAPGQGANTG. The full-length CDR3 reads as CTCSAPGQGANTGQLYF.

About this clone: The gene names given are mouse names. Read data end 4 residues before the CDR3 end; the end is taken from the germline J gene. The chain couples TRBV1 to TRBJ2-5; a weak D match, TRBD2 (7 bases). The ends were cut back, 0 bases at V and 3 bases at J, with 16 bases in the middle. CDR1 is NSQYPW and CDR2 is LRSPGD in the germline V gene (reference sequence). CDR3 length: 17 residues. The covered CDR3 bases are TGCACCTGCAGTGCAGAGTGGGGGGCGCGAAGGCAAGAC. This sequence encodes CTCSAEWGARRQD. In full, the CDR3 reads CTCSAEWGARRQDTQYF.